This paragraph covers one T cell receptor beta chain sequence. Its antigen is still unknown. This CDR3 is also generated by other DNA sequences in the sample. Germline values: CDR1 KGHSH, CDR2 LQKENI. With V trimmed by 3 bases and J by 2 bases, 3 bases remained unmatched. The CDR3 is made up of 14 amino acids. This sample stems from a study of shared clonotypes between healthy human individuals. TCRdb's table, derived via immunoSEQ multiplex PCR, lists solely in-frame clones and lacks some. This sample has 2 million to 2.5 million clones, with more than 85% found just once. Study-wide findings and caveats: In general, naive subsets displayed greater estimated richness than memory subsets did.

Sequencing was performed on naive CD4+ T cells from PBMCs. Subset reported: CD45RA+ positively selected. This chain uses TRBV18 with TRBJ2-7; 8 nucleotides agree with TRBD1. The clonotype comes from a man younger than 35 in good health. Some clones in this sample may be carry-over from other donors' samples. The CDR3 sequence is CASSPGQEAYEQYF. As DNA, the CDR3 is TGTGCCAGCTCACCGGGACAGGAGGCCTACGAGCAGTACTTC.